This T cell receptor beta chain was identified in a study of CD8 T cells in Susac syndrome. Reverse transcription of about 0.45 to 1 ug RNA used random hexamers. Amplification of the TCR beta CDR3 was carried out by immunoSEQ multiplex PCR, which spanned a total of 54 Vbeta and 13 Jbeta segments. MiXCR, applied by TCRdb to the immunoSEQ multiplex PCR reads, yields one record per CDR3 protein. The data contain approximately 100,000 distinct CDR3 sequences, 80% to 95% of them singletons. Healthy donors, matched for age and sex, constituted the control group. CDR1 and CDR2 (germline): SEHNR, FQNEAQ (reference sequence). There are 15 residues in the CDR3. V was cut by 7 bases and J by 2 bases, with 17 bases left in between.

The rearrangement links TRBV7-9 to TRBJ2-5; TRBD1 might be the D (6 bases). This TCR derives from a human donor in good health. The sample taken for sequencing was CD8+ T cells from PBMCs. The CDR3 nucleotides read TGTGCCAGCACCACCTTAGTTCAGGGGCAAGAGACCCAGTACTTC. Amino acid sequence: CASTTLVQGQETQYF.